Following are 24 T cell receptor beta chains from one sample sequenced in a study of cytomegalovirus exposure and HLA in healthy donors. The PCR employed 60 Vbeta primers together with 13 Jbeta primers. Measured with immunoSEQ multiplex PCR; TCRdb has only the in-frame clones, and not every one. Of 95,000 to 150,000 clones listed, 83% are singletons. Sample: PBMCs. The receptors stem from a woman in her thirties or forties in good health and CMV-seropositive.

The J gene is TRBJ2-2, the V gene TRBV19; 8 bases fit TRBD1. The CDR3 has 16 amino acids. Germline V gives CDR1 LNHDA, CDR2 SQIVND (reference sequence). V lost 5 bases to trimming and J lost 4 bases; unmatched junction nucleotides: 9. CDR3 bases: TGTGCCAGTAGTGGGTGGACAGGGAGCGGCACCGGGGAGCTGTTTTTT. Protein: CASSGWTGSGTGELFF.

The CDR3, as DNA: TGTGCCAGCAGCGTATCATCGGGACTCGGTCCTCACGAGCAGTACTTC. This encodes CASSVSSGLGPHEQYF. V is TRBV11-3 and J is TRBJ2-7, with TRBD2 as a possible D gene (6 bases). V was pared by 5 bases and J by 5 bases, with 22 bases between. Germline V lookup: CDR1 SGHNT, CDR2 YENEEA. This CDR3 has 16 residues.

CDR3 DNA sequence: TGTGCCTGGAGTGTCCGTAGTACTAACTATGGCTACACCTTC. Its translation: CAWSVRSTNYGYTF. The chain employs TRBV30 and TRBJ1-2; D remains unclear. The CDR3 sequence is 14 residues long. Trimming took 0 bases from V and 0 from J, leaving 8 bases between them. CDR1 and CDR2 (germline): GTSNPN, SVGIG (reference sequence). Variable domain in full (rest from reference TRBV30 and TRBJ1-2): SQTIHQWPATLVQPVGSPLSLECTVEGTSNPNLYWYRQAAGRGLQLLFYSVGIGQISSEVPQNLSASRPQDRQFILSSKKLLLSDSGFYLCAWSVRSTNYGYTFGSGTRLTVV.

The chain uses TRBV2 and TRBJ2-7; TRBD1 matches at 9 bases. The CDR3 contains 14 residues. Germline CDR1 reads SNHLY; CDR2 reads FYNNEI. The junction had 2 bases not matched to a gene; V was cut back by 2 bases and J by 3 bases. The CDR3 here is CASSERQGVYEQYF. The CDR3 DNA reads as TGTGCCAGCAGTGAACGACAGGGGGTCTACGAGCAGTACTTC.

The chain recombines TRBV15 with TRBJ2-2; 9 bases line up with TRBD2. Trimming cost V 9 bases and J 3 bases; bases outside gene matches: 8. CDR1 is LNHNV, CDR2 YYDKDF, per germline (reference sequence). This CDR3 is built from 15 residues. In nucleotides, the CDR3 is TGTGCCACTCAGGGGGGACTAGCTTACACCGGGGAGCTGTTTTTT. Amino acid sequence: CATQGGLAYTGELFF.

V usage is TRBV29-1 and J usage is TRBJ2-7, with D possibly being TRBD1 (6 bases). V was clipped by 6 bases and J by 2 bases, with 11 bases between them. This CDR3 has 12 amino acids. Germline lookup yields CDR1 SQVTM and CDR2 ANQGSEA. The CDR3 sequence is CSVGHLTYEQYF. In nucleotides, the CDR3 is TGCAGCGTGGGACACCTAACCTACGAGCAGTACTTC.

V gene TRBV5-1 combines with J gene TRBJ2-7; D possibly corresponds to TRBD2 (5 bases). CDR3 size: 17 residues. The V and J ends lost 0 bases and 3 bases respectively, with 19 bases between them. The germline V gene encodes CDR1 SGHRS and CDR2 YFSETQ. DNA of the CDR3: TGCGCCAGCAGCTTGGCCCAGCGGAATCTACCGGGCTACGAGCAGTACTTC. Its translation is CASSLAQRNLPGYEQYF. Full variable domain (missing parts from reference TRBV5-1 and TRBJ2-7): KAGVTQTPRYLIKTRGQQVTLSCSPISGHRSVSWYQQTPGQGLQFLFEYFSETQRNKGNFPGRFSGRQFSNSRSEMNVSTLELGDSALYLCASSLAQRNLPGYEQYFGPGTRLTVT.

This chain joins TRBV28 and TRBJ1-5, with 9 bases that match TRBD1. The length of the CDR3 is 15 residues. The germline V gene has CDR1 MDHEN and CDR2 SYDVKM. J lost 2 bases, V lost 5 bases, and 4 bases had no gene match. The CDR3 reads CASSGTGFGNQPQHF. The DNA for the CDR3 is TGTGCCAGCAGTGGGACAGGGTTTGGCAATCAGCCCCAGCATTTT. Together with reference TRBV28 and TRBJ1-5, the CDR3 gives the full variable domain: DVKVTQSSRYLVKRTGEKVFLECVQDMDHENMFWYRQDPGLGLRLIYFSYDVKMKEKGDIPEGYSVSREKKERFSLILESASTNQTSMYLCASSGTGFGNQPQHFGDGTRLSIL.

J is TRBJ1-5 and V is TRBV7-6, with D unclear. CDR3 length: 13 amino acids. Germline values: CDR1 SGHVS, CDR2 FNYEAQ. V was shortened by 3 bases and J by 2 bases, with 5 bases between the two germline ends. The CDR3 nucleotides read TGTGCCAGCAGCTTTTCTGGCAATCAGCCCCAGCATTTT. It specifies CASSFSGNQPQHF.

The V call is TRBV6-1, the J call TRBJ1-1; the D gene is possibly TRBD1 (5 bases). The V end was cut by 5 bases, the J end by 1 base, with 14 bases between. The germline CDR1 and CDR2 sequences are MNHNS and SASEGT. This CDR3 comprises 15 residues. CDR3 DNA: TGTGCCAGCAGTTTTAACCCAGGGCCGAACACTGAAGCTTTCTTT. This sequence encodes CASSFNPGPNTEAFF.

This clone was seen more than once but under ten times. The CDR3 loop reads CASSTNGLYQETQYF. As DNA, the CDR3 is TGTGCCAGCAGCACTAATGGACTGTACCAAGAGACCCAGTACTTC. The chain recombines TRBV28 with TRBJ2-5; D possibly corresponds to TRBD2 (5 bases). CDR1 is MDHEN, CDR2 SYDVKM, per germline. CDR3 length: 15 residues. V was clipped by 6 bases and J by 0 bases, with 14 bases between them. Combining the CDR3 with reference TRBV28 and TRBJ2-5 gives the whole variable domain DVKVTQSSRYLVKRTGEKVFLECVQDMDHENMFWYRQDPGLGLRLIYFSYDVKMKEKGDIPEGYSVSREKKERFSLILESASTNQTSMYLCASSTNGLYQETQYFGPGTRLLVL.

The genes are TRBV19 and TRBJ2-5; TRBD2 matches at 10 bases. The J call is uncertain, as TRBJ2-7 better fits the DNA end. The CDR3 runs to 15 residues. The germline V gene encodes CDR1 LNHDA and CDR2 SQIVND (reference sequence). In DNA form, the CDR3 reads TGTGCCAGTGGTAGTAGGCTAGCGGGAGTCAACGAGCAGTACTTC. Translating gives CASGSRLAGVNEQYF.

The chain is built from TRBV29-1 and TRBJ1-1; 8 bases line up with TRBD1. The V gene end was trimmed by 7 bases and the J gene end by 4 bases; junction bases not matched to a gene: 5. The germline gives CDR1 SQVTM, CDR2 ANQGSEA. This CDR3 contains 12 residues. CDR3 in amino acids: CSAGQGSTEAFF. CDR3 coding DNA: TGCAGCGCAGGACAGGGTAGCACTGAAGCTTTCTTT. Supplemented by reference TRBV29-1 and TRBJ1-1, the full variable domain reads SAVISQKPSRDICQRGTSLTIQCQVDSQVTMMFWYRQQPGQSLTLIATANQGSEATYESGFVIDKFPISRPNLTFSTLTVSNMSPEDSSIYLCSAGQGSTEAFFGQGTRLTVV.

This chain connects TRBV25-1 to TRBJ2-5, with TRBD1 matching 8 bases. This CDR3 comprises 14 residues. Germline V gene lookup returns CDR1 MGHDK and CDR2 SYGVNS. After removal of 2 bases from V and 5 bases from J, the junction contained 4 bases not matched to a gene. For the CDR3, the DNA is TGTGCCAGCAGTGAACAGGGGGCGCCGGAGACCCAGTACTTC. This sequence encodes CASSEQGAPETQYF.

CDR3 bases: TGCGCCAGCAGTGCTCTGGGCCTCTCCTACGAGCAGTACTTC. Amino acid sequence: CASSALGLSYEQYF. V is TRBV10-2 and J is TRBJ2-7; D gene ambiguous. Germline values: CDR1 WSHSY, CDR2 SAAADI. This CDR3 has 14 amino acids. The germline V and J ends were trimmed by 4 bases and 0 bases, with 10 bases remaining between them.

The chain couples TRBV11-2 to TRBJ1-2; no firm D call. The V gene's germline CDR1 is SGHAT and CDR2 FQNNGV. Trimming took 5 bases from V and 2 from J, leaving 12 bases between them. The CDR3 totals 14 residues. The CDR3 reads CASSSLRGNYGYTF. Here the CDR3 DNA reads TGTGCCAGCAGCAGCCTCCGAGGGAACTATGGCTACACCTTC.

The chain employs TRBV5-1 and TRBJ1-1; no definite D call. Germline assignment: CDR1 SGHRS and CDR2 YFSETQ. V was clipped by 4 bases and J by 1 base, with 14 bases between them. The CDR3 runs to 15 residues. The DNA of the CDR3 is TGCGCCAGCAGCCGGTCGGTAATTTGGAACACTGAAGCTTTCTTT. Protein: CASSRSVIWNTEAFF.

The V and J genes are TRBV4-3 and TRBJ2-1; TRBD2 aligns across 11 bases. The CDR3 consists of 13 residues. CDR1 is LGHNA, CDR2 YSLEER, per germline. The V and J ends lost 5 bases and 8 bases, in that order; junction bases with no gene match: 2. CDR3 region: CASSGLAGYEQFF. The CDR3 DNA reads TGCGCCAGCAGCGGACTAGCGGGTTATGAGCAGTTCTTC.

V is TRBV6-1 and J is TRBJ2-3; 7 nucleotides align to TRBD2. CDR1 is MNHNS, CDR2 SASEGT, per germline. This CDR3 region has 14 residues. The V segment lost 6 bases and the J segment 1 base; nucleotides outside the gene matches: 4. CDR3 in amino acids: CASRDSGRTDTQYF. The CDR3 DNA reads as TGTGCCAGCAGAGATAGCGGGCGCACAGATACGCAGTATTTT.

This clone was seen only once. The rearrangement links TRBV4-1 to TRBJ2-7; TRBD2 aligns across 12 bases. The V gene's germline CDR1 is MGHRA and CDR2 YSYEKL. This CDR3 contains 17 residues. The junction had 7 bases not matched to a gene; V was cut back by 2 bases and J by 2 bases. The CDR3 nucleotides are TGCGCCAGCAGCCAATTAGTCTCTAGCGGGAGGGCCTACGAGCAGTACTTC. This codes for CASSQLVSSGRAYEQYF.

The rearrangement links TRBV9 to TRBJ2-3; no reliable D call. From germline, CDR1 is SGDLS and CDR2 YYNGEE. V dropped 3 bases and J dropped 4 bases, with 3 bases sitting between them. This CDR3 has 11 residues. CDR3 sequence reads: CASSAADTQYF. For the CDR3, the DNA is TGTGCCAGCAGCGCCGCAGATACGCAGTATTTT.

The genes are TRBV19 and TRBJ2-2, with no clear D. The CDR3 spans 12 residues. The V gene lost 3 bases and the J gene lost 7 bases, with 6 bases spanning the gap. Per the germline V gene, CDR1 is LNHDA and CDR2 is SQIVND (reference sequence). The CDR3 DNA sequence: TGTGCCAGTAGTATCAGAATCGGGGAGCTGTTTTTT. Amino acids: CASSIRIGELFF.

The V and J genes are TRBV28 and TRBJ2-3; a possible D gene is TRBD1 (5 bases). The germline CDR1 and CDR2 sequences are MDHEN and SYDVKM. The CDR3 is 16 amino acids. Trimming left V 6 bases short and J 0 bases short, with 16 bases between. CDR3 bases: TGTGCCAGCAGGTCCCAGAGGACAAGTAGCACAGATACGCAGTATTTT. It encodes CASRSQRTSSTDTQYF.

This clone was detected a few times. The chain couples TRBV7-3 to TRBJ1-1; the D gene is possibly TRBD1 (6 bases). Trimming removed 2 bases from V and 8 bases from J, with 12 bases in between. Germline lookup yields CDR1 SGHTA and CDR2 FQGTGA. CDR3 length equals 13 residues. The CDR3 spells CASSLGYGTEAFF. CDR3 DNA sequence: TGTGCCAGCAGCTTAGGGTACGGGACAGAAGCTTTCTTT.